Below are 10 T cell receptor beta chains sequenced from a single sample in a study of blood T cell repertoires in COVID-19. Method: immunoSEQ multiplex PCR; TCRdb's copy keeps in-frame clones and lacks some. The table records about 59,000 clones, less than 85% of them present only once. The sequenced sample consisted of peripheral blood. Every receptor here comes from a woman in her 70s with acute or convalescent COVID-19.

The V call is TRBV5-4, the J call TRBJ2-1; 7 bases are shared with TRBD2. Germline CDR1 and CDR2: SGHNT and YYREEE (reference sequence). This CDR3 spans 16 amino acids. J gave up 0 bases and V 4 bases, and 7 bases lay outside the gene matches. CDR3 protein: CASSIVGGNSYNEQFF. In DNA form, the CDR3 reads TGTGCCAGCAGCATCGTCGGGGGGAACTCCTACAATGAGCAGTTCTTC.

V is TRBV10-1 and J is TRBJ2-5; TRBD1 matches at 9 bases. The CDR3 sequence is 17 residues long. Germline CDR1 reads WNHNN; CDR2 reads SYGVQD (reference sequence). The J segment lost 4 bases and the V segment lost 4 bases, leaving 13 bases of the junction unmatched. The CDR3 protein is CASSGGPTGGLGETQYF. CDR3 nucleotide sequence: TGCGCCAGCAGTGGCGGACCGACAGGGGGTCTGGGAGAGACCCAGTACTTC.

This chain uses TRBV21-1 with TRBJ1-1; the DNA was not used to check the table's D call, TRBD1. TRBV21-1 is a listed pseudogene. CDR3 length: 14 residues. CDR3 in amino acids: CASSIRPGNTEAFF. As DNA, the CDR3 is TGTGCCAGCAGCATCCGGCCAGGAAACACTGAAGCTTTCTTT.

J is TRBJ2-2 and V is TRBV12-5; 8 bases are shared with TRBD1. Germline-derived CDR1 and CDR2 are LGHNT and FRNRAP. Trimming removed 6 bases from V and 1 base from J; junction bases left unmatched: 4. The CDR3 extends over 15 amino acids. The DNA of the CDR3 is TGTGCTAGTGGCCCGGACAGGGTGAACACCGGGGAGCTGTTTTTT. Its protein product is CASGPDRVNTGELFF.

The chain has TRBV5-6 and TRBJ1-1, with a possible D match to TRBD1 (5 bases). Germline assignment: CDR1 SGHDT and CDR2 YYEEEE. The CDR3 spans 15 residues. Trimming pared 3 bases from V and 4 bases from J, leaving 16 bases between. DNA for the CDR3: TGTGCCAGCAGCTGGCAGGGTCGCTCTGCCACTGAAGCTTTCTTT. It specifies CASSWQGRSATEAFF.

This rearrangement joins TRBV19 to TRBJ1-1; D is possibly TRBD1 (6 bases). CDR3 length: 14 amino acids. Per the germline V gene, CDR1 is LNHDA and CDR2 is SQIVND (reference sequence). The V end lost 7 bases, the J end lost 5 bases, and 17 bases lay between the germline ends. CDR3 region: CASTPWQGLTEAFF. In DNA, the CDR3 is TGTGCCAGTACCCCTTGGCAGGGGTTGACTGAAGCTTTCTTT.

The V gene is TRBV11-1, the J gene TRBJ1-2; maybe TRBD1 (5 bases). Germline CDR1 is SGHAT and CDR2 is FQDESV (reference sequence). Deletions cut 4 bases from V and 2 bases from J, with 8 bases between. CDR3 size: 13 residues. The CDR3 spells CASSSDKNYGYTF. The CDR3 DNA is TGTGCCAGCAGCTCGGACAAGAACTATGGCTACACCTTC.

CDR3 amino acids: CASSYSRQLNTEAFF. As DNA, the CDR3 is TGTGCCAGCAGTTACTCGCGGCAGCTGAACACTGAAGCTTTCTTT. This chain links TRBV6-5 with TRBJ1-1; D uncertain. V shed 0 bases and J shed 0 bases, with 8 bases lying between them. Germline V lookup: CDR1 MNHEY, CDR2 SVGAGI. The length of the CDR3 is 15 residues.

The V and J genes are TRBV6-5 and TRBJ1-2, with unresolved D. Germline V gives CDR1 MNHEY, CDR2 SVGAGI. V was cut by 11 bases and J by 4 bases, with 14 bases left in between. This CDR3 region has 12 residues. The DNA of the CDR3 is TGTGCCGCAGCGGGCGCTGGCTATGGCTACACCTTC. This codes for CAAAGAGYGYTF.

This clone was observed a few times. V and J are TRBV11-2 and TRBJ1-2, with 8 bases that match TRBD1. Unmatched junction bases numbered 6, after V lost 2 bases and J lost 4 bases. Looked up from germline, CDR1 is SGHAT and CDR2 is FQNNGV. The CDR3 is made up of 15 amino acids. The CDR3 is CASSLSTGAIYGYTF. In DNA form, the CDR3 reads TGTGCCAGCAGCTTATCGACAGGGGCGATCTATGGCTACACCTTC.